These 25 T cell receptor beta chains were sequenced from one sample in a study of shared clonotypes between healthy human individuals. Libraries were prepared by immunoSEQ multiplex PCR; TCRdb keeps only in-frame clonotypes and omits some of them. The sample includes roughly 2 million clones, about 95% of them seen just once. Naive CD8 cells, CD45RO-negative and positively selected for CCR7, excluded terminally differentiated effector memory CD45RA+ cells. The sample consisted of naive CD8+ T cells sorted from blood. These receptors were collected from a man between 18 and 29 years old in good health.

This chain connects TRBV12-5 to TRBJ2-7; possible D gene TRBD1, 6 bases. Trimming stripped 4 bases from V and 1 base from J, with 17 bases between. This CDR3 spans 16 amino acids. Germline CDR1 is LGHNT and CDR2 is FRNRAP. The CDR3 DNA reads as TGTGCTAGTGGTTCCACGACAGGCTATGCTTCCTACGAGCAGTACTTC. Its translation is CASGSTTGYASYEQYF.

CDR3 bases: TGCAGCGGACTAGCGGGGACATACGAGCAGTACTTC. Translating gives CSGLAGTYEQYF. The chain uses TRBV29-1 and TRBJ2-7; 11 bases map to TRBD2. CDR1 and CDR2 (germline): SQVTM, ANQGSEA. With 7 bases clipped from V and 4 bases from J, the junction kept 3 bases outside the gene matches. The CDR3 runs to 12 residues.

The chain combines TRBV18 with TRBJ1-5; 11 nucleotides match TRBD1. Unmatched junction bases numbered 3, after V lost 3 bases and J lost 2 bases. The CDR3 is 16 residues long. Germline V gene lookup returns CDR1 KGHSH and CDR2 LQKENI. CDR3 in amino acids: CASSPGTGGRNQPQHF. In DNA, the CDR3 is TGTGCCAGCTCACCGGGGACAGGGGGTCGCAATCAGCCCCAGCATTTT.

V usage is TRBV2 and J usage is TRBJ2-1, with D hard to call. The ends were cut back, 3 bases at V and 1 base at J, with 10 bases in the middle. Germline assignment: CDR1 SNHLY and CDR2 FYNNEI. The CDR3 length is 15 residues. In DNA form, the CDR3 reads TGTGCCAGCAGTGACAAGCTGCAGTCCTACAATGAGCAGTTCTTC. Translating gives CASSDKLQSYNEQFF.

The gene calls are TRBV19 and TRBJ2-7, with 8 bases identical to TRBD1. Germline CDR1 and CDR2: LNHDA and SQIVND (reference sequence). This CDR3 region has 13 residues. J was trimmed by 4 bases and V by 5 bases; bases with no gene match: 4. The CDR3 nucleotides are TGTGCCAGTAGTCCTCGACAGGGGTACGAGCAGTACTTC. This gives the protein CASSPRQGYEQYF.

In the case of this clone: This same CDR3 is encoded by further DNA sequences in the sample. The V and J genes are TRBV11-2 and TRBJ2-5, with 8 bases aligning to TRBD2. Germline lookup yields CDR1 SGHAT and CDR2 FQNNGV. With 1 base clipped from V and 5 bases from J, the junction kept 6 bases outside the gene matches. The CDR3 spans 15 residues. The CDR3 here is CASSLVGTGGETQYF. The CDR3 nucleotides are TGTGCCAGCAGCTTAGTAGGGACGGGAGGGGAGACCCAGTACTTC. Filled out from reference TRBV11-2 and TRBJ2-5, the complete variable domain reads EAGVAQSPRYKIIEKRQSVAFWCNPISGHATLYWYQQILGQGPKLLIQFQNNGVVDDSQLPKDRFSAERLKGVDSTLKIQPAKLEDSAVYLCASSLVGTGGETQYFGPGTRLLVL.

The gene calls are TRBV29-1 and TRBJ2-7; TRBD1 matches at 8 bases. With V trimmed by 7 bases and J by 3 bases, 5 bases remained unmatched. The germline V gene has CDR1 SQVTM and CDR2 ANQGSEA. The CDR3 sequence is 12 residues long. This CDR3 reads CSGSGQGYEQYF. DNA of the CDR3: TGCAGCGGATCTGGACAGGGCTACGAGCAGTACTTC.

In the case of this clone: A read error may explain this, as a much larger clone is one base away. Additional DNA sequences in this sample encode the identical CDR3. J is TRBJ2-7 and V is TRBV19, with 9 bases fitting TRBD1. J gave up 3 bases and V 5 bases, and 2 bases lay outside the gene matches. Germline CDR1 LNHDA, CDR2 SQIVND (reference sequence). The CDR3 is 13 residues long. The CDR3 loop is CASSSGQGYEQYF. The CDR3 DNA is TGTGCCAGTAGTTCGGGACAGGGCTACGAGCAGTACTTC. The entire variable domain, with the rest obtained from reference TRBV19 and TRBJ2-7, is as follows: DGGITQSPKYLFRKEGQNVTLSCEQNLNHDAMYWYRQDPGQGLRLIYYSQIVNDFQKGDIAEGYSVSREKKESFPLTVTSAQKNPTAFYLCASSSGQGYEQYFGPGTRLTVT.

Concerning this clone itself: Other nucleotide sequences from this sample produce the same CDR3. This rearrangement joins TRBV7-9 to TRBJ1-1; D gene uncertain. V lost 5 bases and J lost 0, with 7 bases in between. Germline V gene sequence: CDR1 SEHNR, CDR2 FQNEAQ (reference sequence). The CDR3 is 13 residues long. The CDR3 protein is CASSPQMNTEAFF. DNA of the CDR3: TGTGCCAGCAGCCCACAAATGAACACTGAAGCTTTCTTT.

This clone was seen once. Additional DNA sequences in this sample encode the identical CDR3. This chain connects TRBV27 to TRBJ2-3; TRBD2 might be the D (5 bases). In germline, CDR1 is MNHEY, CDR2 SMNVEV (reference sequence). The CDR3 length is 13 residues. V shed 2 bases and J shed 3 bases, with 6 bases lying between them. CDR3 loop: CASSLGGTDTQYF. Written as DNA, the CDR3 is TGTGCCAGCAGTTTAGGAGGTACAGATACGCAGTATTTT.

As for this clone: Other DNA sequences within the sample encode an identical CDR3. The rearrangement links TRBV6-5 to TRBJ2-7, with D maybe TRBD1 (6 bases). Germline assignment: CDR1 MNHEY and CDR2 SVGAGI. V dropped 5 bases and J dropped 2 bases, with 10 bases sitting between them. The CDR3 loop spans 13 amino acids. The CDR3 DNA follows: TGTGCCAGCAGTGCTACAGGGACCTACGAGCAGTACTTC. This translates into CASSATGTYEQYF.

This chain links TRBV13 with TRBJ1-2, with D tentatively TRBD1 (6 bases). This CDR3 has 15 amino acids. Germline-derived CDR1 and CDR2 are PRHDT and FYEKMQ (reference sequence). The V end was cut by 0 bases, the J end by 5 bases, with 13 bases between. The CDR3 region has the DNA TGTGCCAGCAGCTTAGGTCTCGGGCAGGGGTATGGCTACACCTTC. Translated: CASSLGLGQGYGYTF.

This chain uses TRBV11-2 with TRBJ1-1, with D possibly TRBD1 on 5 matching bases. V lost 1 base to trimming and J lost 3 bases, with 18 bases between them. The CDR3 length is 17 residues. Germline V lookup: CDR1 SGHAT, CDR2 FQNNGV. The chain's CDR3 is CASSLGPGRERYTEAFF. CDR3 in DNA: TGTGCCAGCAGCTTAGGACCAGGGAGGGAACGGTACACTGAAGCTTTCTTT.

J is TRBJ1-1 and V is TRBV4-1; D perhaps matches TRBD1 (5 bases). CDR1 is MGHRA and CDR2 is YSYEKL in the germline V gene. V lost 10 bases, J lost 7 bases, and 19 bases lay in between. The CDR3 is made up of 13 amino acids. CDR3 bases: TGCGCCACGACCGTAACTCTGGGGGGTGAAGCTTTCTTT. Translated, it gives CATTVTLGGEAFF.

The chain links TRBV4-1 to TRBJ1-5; D remains unclear. Trimming removed 3 bases at V and 6 bases at J, with 12 bases between. The CDR3 contains 14 residues. Germline CDR1 reads MGHRA; CDR2 reads YSYEKL. Here the CDR3 DNA reads TGCGCCAGCAGCCAGGGTGACCGTGGTCAGCCCCAGCATTTT. The encoded protein is CASSQGDRGQPQHF.

The CDR3: CASSGYRGLSDEQYF. The DNA of the CDR3 is TGTGCCAGCAGTGGATACAGGGGGCTAAGCGACGAGCAGTACTTC. This chain uses TRBV6-1 with TRBJ2-7; 9 nucleotides match TRBD1. The germline V gene encodes CDR1 MNHNS and CDR2 SASEGT. The ends lost 4 bases at V and 5 bases at J; junction bases unmatched: 9. The length of the CDR3 is 15 residues.

The chain combines TRBV7-9 with TRBJ2-5; D ambiguous. The CDR3 has 14 residues. Germline values: CDR1 SEHNR, CDR2 FQNEAQ (reference sequence). The V end was cut by 7 bases, the J end by 2 bases, with 14 bases between. CDR3 in DNA: TGTGCCAGCACCCCCTGGACGGCTCAAGAGACCCAGTACTTC. Translation gives CASTPWTAQETQYF.

This chain connects TRBV11-2 to TRBJ2-7; 7 bases fit TRBD2. V was pared by 0 bases and J by 2 bases, with 7 bases of the junction left unmatched. The CDR3 runs to 16 residues. CDR1 is SGHAT, CDR2 FQNNGV, per germline. The CDR3 loop is CASSLDLRGGAYEQYF. CDR3 nucleotide sequence: TGTGCCAGCAGCTTAGATCTCCGCGGGGGAGCCTACGAGCAGTACTTC.

CDR3 nucleotide sequence: TGTGCCAGCAGCCTACCGACAGGGGCCACTGAAGCTTTCTTT. Protein: CASSLPTGATEAFF. V is TRBV13 and J is TRBJ1-1, with TRBD1 matching over 8 bases. The CDR3 extends over 14 amino acids. Germline CDR1 PRHDT, CDR2 FYEKMQ (reference sequence). The J segment lost 4 bases and the V segment lost 5 bases, leaving 6 bases of the junction unmatched.

The chain recombines TRBV7-9 with TRBJ2-7; D is perhaps TRBD1 or TRBD2 (6 bases each). CDR1 and CDR2 (germline): SEHNR, FQNEAQ (reference sequence). The CDR3 runs 16 residues. Trimming shortened V by 7 bases and J by 0 bases, and 19 bases separated the two germline ends. CDR3 nucleotide sequence: TGTGCCAGCACGGAGGGGGGTGGGAAGAGCTCCTACGAGCAGTACTTC. Translating it yields CASTEGGGKSSYEQYF.

Remarks on this clone: Other nucleotide sequences in the sample specify the same CDR3. The rearrangement uses TRBV6-1 and TRBJ2-7; 9 nucleotides match TRBD2. CDR3 length: 15 residues. V gave up 3 bases and J gave up 2 bases; unmatched junction bases: 5. Germline V gene lookup returns CDR1 MNHNS and CDR2 SASEGT. DNA of the CDR3: TGTGCCAGCAGTGACGGCCTAGCGGGACCCTACGAGCAGTACTTC. It codes for CASSDGLAGPYEQYF.

The chain has TRBV25-1 and TRBJ2-1; D uncertain. Deletions cut 2 bases from V and 8 bases from J, with 25 bases between. Germline CDR1 reads MGHDK; CDR2 reads SYGVNS. This CDR3 contains 18 residues. The CDR3 protein is CASSEIQSGVASPDEQFF. CDR3 DNA sequence: TGTGCCAGCAGTGAAATCCAATCGGGCGTGGCCTCTCCAGATGAGCAGTTCTTC.

The V and J genes are TRBV9 and TRBJ2-3, with 10 bases matching TRBD2. Germline V gene data show CDR1 as SGDLS and CDR2 as YYNGEE. The CDR3 has 18 amino acids. With 8 bases clipped from V and 2 bases from J, the junction kept 17 bases outside the gene matches. CDR3 coding DNA: TGTGCCAGTTCGTACCCCAGCGGGGGGGCCATTCCCACAGATACGCAGTATTTT. This sequence encodes CASSYPSGGAIPTDTQYF.

This rearrangement joins TRBV10-1 to TRBJ2-7; maybe TRBD1 (5 bases). Germline CDR1 and CDR2: WNHNN and SYGVQD (reference sequence). The CDR3 runs 12 residues. V was clipped by 11 bases and J by 3 bases, with 14 bases between them. The CDR3, as DNA: TGCGCCGACCACAGGATGAACTACGAGCAGTACTTC. It codes for CADHRMNYEQYF.

The chain joins TRBV6-1 to TRBJ2-7; 8 nucleotides line up with TRBD2. Germline CDR1 and CDR2: MNHNS and SASEGT. The CDR3 is made up of 15 amino acids. V lost 5 bases, J lost 7 bases, and 13 bases stayed unmatched. CDR3 sequence: CASSLKSERGLEQYF. The CDR3 DNA follows: TGTGCCAGCAGTCTAAAAAGCGAGCGGGGGTTGGAGCAGTACTTC.